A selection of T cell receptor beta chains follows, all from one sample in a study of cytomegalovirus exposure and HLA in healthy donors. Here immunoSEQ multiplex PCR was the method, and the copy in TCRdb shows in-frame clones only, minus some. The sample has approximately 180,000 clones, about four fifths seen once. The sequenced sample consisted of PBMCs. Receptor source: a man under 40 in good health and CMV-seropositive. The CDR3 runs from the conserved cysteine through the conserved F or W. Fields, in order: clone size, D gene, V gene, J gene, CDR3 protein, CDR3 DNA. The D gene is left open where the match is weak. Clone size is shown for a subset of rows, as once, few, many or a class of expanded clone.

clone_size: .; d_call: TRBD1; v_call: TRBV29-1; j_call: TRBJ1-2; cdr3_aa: CSVSRGTTGEGYTF; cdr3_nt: TGCAGCGTTTCGAGGGGGACGACAGGGGAAGGCTACACCTTC
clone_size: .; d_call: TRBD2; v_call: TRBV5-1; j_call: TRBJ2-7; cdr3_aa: CASSGGRALGEQYF; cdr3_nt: TGCGCCAGCAGCGGCGGGAGGGCCCTCGGGGAGCAGTACTTC
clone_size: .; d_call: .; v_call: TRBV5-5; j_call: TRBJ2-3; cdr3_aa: CASSLVQGMGTDTQYF; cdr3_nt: TGTGCCAGCAGCTTGGTGCAGGGGATGGGTACAGATACGCAGTATTTT
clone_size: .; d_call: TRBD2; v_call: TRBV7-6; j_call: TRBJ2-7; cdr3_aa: CASGTGLAAVEQYF; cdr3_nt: TGTGCCAGCGGGACGGGACTAGCGGCCGTGGAGCAGTACTTC
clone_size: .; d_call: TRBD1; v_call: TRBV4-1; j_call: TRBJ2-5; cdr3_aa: CASSQNTGTDQETQYF; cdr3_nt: TGCGCCAGCAGCCAGAACACCGGGACAGACCAAGAGACCCAGTACTTC
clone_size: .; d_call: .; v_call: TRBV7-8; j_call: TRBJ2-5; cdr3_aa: CASSLGAGEQETQYF; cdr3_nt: TGTGCCAGCAGCTTAGGAGCCGGGGAACAAGAGACCCAGTACTTC
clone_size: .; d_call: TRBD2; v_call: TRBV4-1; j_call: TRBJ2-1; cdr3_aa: CASSLFGGSYNSEQFF; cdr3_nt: TGCGCCAGCAGCCTGTTCGGGGGGTCCTACAATAGCGAGCAGTTCTTC
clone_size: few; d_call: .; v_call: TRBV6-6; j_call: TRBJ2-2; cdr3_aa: CASSHGGLKLFF; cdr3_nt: TGTGCCAGCAGCCATGGAGGTCTGAAGCTGTTTTTT
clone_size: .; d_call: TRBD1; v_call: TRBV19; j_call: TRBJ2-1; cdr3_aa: CASTVNRGRGNNEQFF; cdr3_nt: TGTGCCAGTACGGTCAATCGGGGCAGGGGGAACAATGAGCAGTTCTTC
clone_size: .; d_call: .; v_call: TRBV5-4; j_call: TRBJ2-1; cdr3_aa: CASSPRGGDRYNEQFF; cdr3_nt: TGTGCCAGCAGCCCGAGGGGGGGGGACAGGTACAATGAGCAGTTCTTC
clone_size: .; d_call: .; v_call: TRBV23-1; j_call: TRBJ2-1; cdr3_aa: CASSQSRGGDEQFF; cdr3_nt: TGCGCCAGCAGTCAATCCCGGGGAGGAGATGAGCAGTTCTTC